This TCR beta chain was recorded in a study of OX40 agonist ivuxolimab in advanced cancers. Study-level background: Patients were dosed with the agonistic anti-OX40 (CD134) antibody ivuxolimab. Prior checkpoint blockade (anti-PD-1, anti-PD-L1 or anti-CTLA-4) was permitted; over 30% had it. Overall study findings and caveats: At 0.1 to 3.0 mg/kg, CD4+ and CD8+ blood T cells expanded clonally by week 6.

The V gene end was trimmed by 4 bases and the J gene end by 4 bases; junction bases not matched to a gene: 5. This CDR3 region has 15 residues. Germline CDR1 and CDR2: SNHLY and FYNNEI. As to this clone: Its antigen remains unidentified.

Patients had blood sampled at baseline and again on cycle 4 day 1 and cycle 7 day 1. Method: immunoSEQ multiplex PCR; TCRdb's copy keeps in-frame clones and lacks some. The table lists roughly 80,000 clones, around 90% of them singletons. The receptor was isolated from an adult with an advanced solid tumor such as melanoma, head and neck, liver or kidney cancer. This specimen was CD4+ or CD8+ T cells sorted from blood, taken in a trial of the OX40 agonist ivuxolimab. The V and J genes are TRBV2 and TRBJ1-2, with TRBD1 matching 11 bases. This CDR3 is CASSVGTGGPYGYTF. The DNA for the CDR3 is TGTGCCAGCAGTGTCGGGACAGGGGGACCCTATGGCTACACCTTC.